These T cell receptor beta chains were read from a single sample in a study of technical replicates of blood from a few donors. Data came from immunoSEQ multiplex PCR; TCRdb stores just in-frame clones and leaves some out. The sample includes about 94,000 clones, about 96% of them seen just once. Sequenced input: T cells isolated from PBMCs. These receptors were obtained from a human donor in good health. Each CDR3 is given with its conserved first and last residue. Each record gives: J gene, V gene, D gene, clone size, CDR3 DNA, CDR3 protein. D genes are given only for firm matches. Expanded clones get a size class; other rows say once, few or many, or leave the size out.

>TRBJ2-5|TRBV7-6|NA|NA
TGTGCCAGCAGCTTAAACAGGGTCCCAGAGACCCAGTACTTC
CASSLNRVPETQYF
>TRBJ1-2|TRBV6-5|NA|NA
TGTGCCAGCTCACGGAGAAACTATGGCTACACCTTC
CASSRRNYGYTF
>TRBJ2-5|TRBV7-8|TRBD2|NA
TGTGCCAGCAGACTTTTGGGCGGGGGGAACGAGGAGACCCAGTACTTC
CASRLLGGGNEETQYF
>TRBJ2-5|TRBV9|NA|NA
TGTGCCAGCAGCGTAGGGGTGGGGGCCCAAGAGACCCAGTACTTC
CASSVGVGAQETQYF
>TRBJ2-5|TRBV21-1|NA|NA
TGTGCCAGCAGCACAGTTGGGGGCGCGCCTTCGACCCAGTACTTC
CASSTVGGAPSTQYF
>TRBJ1-2|TRBV6-5|NA|NA
TGTGCCAGCAGGGGACTTCAGGGTTCGGACTATGGCTACACCTTC
CASRGLQGSDYGYTF
>TRBJ2-7|TRBV6-1|NA|NA
TGTGCCAGCAGTAGGAGCTACGAGCAGTACTTC
CASSRSYEQYF
>TRBJ2-3|TRBV29-1|NA|once
TGCAGCGTTGGTCCCCTGGGAGGCACAGATACGCAGTATTTT
CSVGPLGGTDTQYF
>TRBJ2-2|TRBV5-1|TRBD2|NA
TGCGCCAGCAGCAGGGACTACCAGAACACCGGGGAGCTGTTTTTT
CASSRDYQNTGELFF
>TRBJ2-7|TRBV27|TRBD2|NA
TGTGCCAGCAGTTTTTTGGGCGGGAGCTACGAGCAGTACTTC
CASSFLGGSYEQYF
>TRBJ2-7|TRBV6-5|NA|NA
TGTGCCAGCAGCTCGGACAGAACCTACGAGCAGTACTTC
CASSSDRTYEQYF
>TRBJ2-7|TRBV5-1|NA|NA
TGCGCCAGCAGCTTGACTAACTACGAGCAGTACTTC
CASSLTNYEQYF
>TRBJ2-1|TRBV10-2|NA|NA
TGCGCCAGCAGTGACCTCCCCCGCTCGGGGGTTAATGAGCAGTTCTTC
CASSDLPRSGVNEQFF
>TRBJ1-2|TRBV11-1|NA|NA
TGTGCCAGCAGCCCCGACAGATTTGGCGGCTACACCTTC
CASSPDRFGGYTF
>TRBJ1-2|TRBV4-2|TRBD1|NA
TGTGCCAGCGGGAGTACAGGGGGATATGGCTACACCTTC
CASGSTGGYGYTF
>TRBJ2-1|TRBV6-1|TRBD1|NA
TGTGCCAGCAGGAACCCGGGACAGGTTACTGAGCAGTTCTTC
CASRNPGQVTEQFF
>TRBJ2-3|TRBV5-6|TRBD1|NA
TGTGCCAGCAGCTTCTATGACAGGGGCAGCACAGATACGCAGTATTTT
CASSFYDRGSTDTQYF
>TRBJ2-7|TRBV9|TRBD2|NA
TGTGCCAGCAGCGGGGGGTCTAGCGGACTCTACGAGCAGTACTTC
CASSGGSSGLYEQYF
>TRBJ1-2|TRBV28|TRBD1|NA
TGTGCCAGCACCTGGGCCAGGGGGTTGAGTGGCTACACCTTC
CASTWARGLSGYTF
>TRBJ2-3|TRBV5-1|TRBD2|NA
TGCGCCAGCAGCCCCGTCCCGGGACTAGCGGGAGGGGGAGCAGATACGCAGTATTTT
CASSPVPGLAGGGADTQYF
>TRBJ2-5|TRBV5-6|NA|NA
TGTGCCAGCAGTTTACTGACCCGCAGACTAGAAGTGGAGACCCAGTACTTC
CASSLLTRRLEVETQYF
>TRBJ2-5|TRBV11-3|TRBD1|NA
TGTGCCAGTCAGGGGGCAGGGGAGACCCAGTACTTC
CASQGAGETQYF
>TRBJ2-3|TRBV29-1|NA|NA
TGCAGCGCCGTGCGGGCCCCGGGCACAGATACGCAGTATTTT
CSAVRAPGTDTQYF
>TRBJ2-1|TRBV25-1|TRBD2|NA
TGTGCCAGCAGTCCGAGGGGACTAGCGGGAACCAATGAGCAGTTCTTC
CASSPRGLAGTNEQFF
>TRBJ2-5|TRBV30|NA|NA
TGTGCCTGGAGCGAGTGGGCAGGGGGGGAGACCCAGTACTTC
CAWSEWAGGETQYF
>TRBJ2-5|TRBV28|TRBD2|NA
TGTGCCAGCGGCCTAGCGGGGCTATCGGAGACCCAGTACTTC
CASGLAGLSETQYF
>TRBJ2-3|TRBV4-1|NA|NA
TGCGCCAGCAGCCGAGGTCCTTCTCCGGAAGATACGCAGTATTTT
CASSRGPSPEDTQYF
>TRBJ2-5|TRBV11-3|TRBD1|NA
TGTGCCAGCAGCTTGGGGGACAGGGGTTACCAAGAGACCCAGTACTTC
CASSLGDRGYQETQYF
>TRBJ2-3|TRBV11-1|NA|NA
TGTGCCAGCAGCCGGAGAGCAGGGACAGATACGCAGTATTTT
CASSRRAGTDTQYF
>TRBJ2-1|TRBV5-4|TRBD1|NA
TGTGCCAGCAGCCCACAGGGGGCGAATGAGCAGTTCTTC
CASSPQGANEQFF
>TRBJ1-4|TRBV19|NA|NA
TGTGCCAGTAGTATGGGGCATAATGAAAAACTGTTTTTT
CASSMGHNEKLFF
>TRBJ2-1|TRBV4-1|NA|NA
TGCGCCAGCAGCCAAGATAAATCGGGAGTCAATGAGCAGTTCTTC
CASSQDKSGVNEQFF
>TRBJ1-6|TRBV5-4|NA|NA
TGTGCCAGCAGCTTGCTGGCCAGTCTCTCCTATAATTCACCCCTCCACTTT
CASSLLASLSYNSPLHF
>TRBJ2-1|TRBV18|NA|NA
TGTGCCAGCTCACGCGCAAAATACAATGAGCAGTTCTTC
CASSRAKYNEQFF
>TRBJ2-3|TRBV27|TRBD2|NA
TGTGCCAGCAGAAGAAGGACTAGCGGGAGGATGAGAGGTACAGATACGCAGTATTTT
CASRRRTSGRMRGTDTQYF
>TRBJ2-3|TRBV5-1|NA|NA
TGCGCCAGCAGCCCCGGTCTAAAGGGCAGGGCAGATACGCAGTATTTT
CASSPGLKGRADTQYF
>TRBJ2-3|TRBV2|TRBD2|NA
TGTGCCAGCGGGGGACTAGCGGGAGGAGCAGATACGCAGTATTTT
CASGGLAGGADTQYF
>TRBJ2-3|TRBV5-1|NA|NA
TGCGCCAGCAGCTTGGCTCTAGTTCTGAGCACAGATACGCAGTATTTT
CASSLALVLSTDTQYF
>TRBJ1-1|TRBV2|NA|NA
TGTGCCAGTCACTACGAGACAGGTAGGAACACTGAAGCTTTCTTT
CASHYETGRNTEAFF
>TRBJ2-1|TRBV2|NA|NA
TGTGCCAGCAGCCCTCTAGTACAGGGAAACGAGGGTGAGCAGTTCTTC
CASSPLVQGNEGEQFF